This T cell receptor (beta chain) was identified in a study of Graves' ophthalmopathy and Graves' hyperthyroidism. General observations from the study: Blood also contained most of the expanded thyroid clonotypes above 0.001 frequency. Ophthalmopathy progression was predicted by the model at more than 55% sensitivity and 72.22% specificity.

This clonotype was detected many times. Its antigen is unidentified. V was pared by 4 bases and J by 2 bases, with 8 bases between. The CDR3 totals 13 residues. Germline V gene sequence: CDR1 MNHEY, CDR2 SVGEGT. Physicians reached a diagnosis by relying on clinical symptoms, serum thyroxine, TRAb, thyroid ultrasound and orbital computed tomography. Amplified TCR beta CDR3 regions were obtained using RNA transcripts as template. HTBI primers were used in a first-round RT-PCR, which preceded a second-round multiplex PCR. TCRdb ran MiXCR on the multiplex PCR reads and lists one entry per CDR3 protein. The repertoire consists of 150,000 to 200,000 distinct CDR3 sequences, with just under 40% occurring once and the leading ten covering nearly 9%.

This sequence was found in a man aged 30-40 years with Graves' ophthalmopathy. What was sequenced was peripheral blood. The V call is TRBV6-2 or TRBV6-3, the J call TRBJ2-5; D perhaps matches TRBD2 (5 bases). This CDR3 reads CASSLGRQETQYF. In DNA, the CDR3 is TGTGCCAGCAGTTTGGGGAGACAAGAGACCCAGTACTTC.